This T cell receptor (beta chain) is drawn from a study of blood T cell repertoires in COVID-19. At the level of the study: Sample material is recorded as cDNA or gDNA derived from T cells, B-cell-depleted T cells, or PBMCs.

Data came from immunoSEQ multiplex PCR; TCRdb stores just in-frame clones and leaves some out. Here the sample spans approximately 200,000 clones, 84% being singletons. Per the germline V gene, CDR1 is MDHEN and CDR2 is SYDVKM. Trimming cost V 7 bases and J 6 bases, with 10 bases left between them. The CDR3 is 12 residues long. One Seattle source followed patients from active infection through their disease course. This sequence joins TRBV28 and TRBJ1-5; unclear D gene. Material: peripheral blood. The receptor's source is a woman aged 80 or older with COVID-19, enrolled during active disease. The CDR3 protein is CASTEPGQPQHF. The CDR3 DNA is TGTGCCAGCACGGAACCGGGTCAGCCCCAGCATTTT.